The 26 T cell receptor beta chains listed next were all sequenced from one sample in a study of blood T cells in healthy people across ages (dated by TCRdb to the mid-2010s). The method behind the library was 5' RACE. Sequencing took place on an Illumina HiSeq 2500. A second about 6 to 11 cycle PCR used a sample-barcoded 5' primer and a J-beta primer mix. TCRdb ran its own pipeline on the public reads, namely fastp trimming at Q25 and MiXCR clone calling, and kept in-frame beta chains. Each CDR3 protein gets just one entry, which takes the most common genes and DNA from the rows behind it. The sample records fewer than 800,000 distinct CDR3 sequences, 32% of which are singletons. Clones ranked in the top ten supply 15% to 17% of the sample. The specimen sequenced was blood. Receptors were obtained from an elderly woman in good health. Donor details come from another sample of the same person, matched by shared clones.

The CDR3 DNA reads as TGTGCCAGCAGCTTACGAGTGGCTCTAGATGAGCAGTTCTTC. Its translation: CASSLRVALDEQFF. The chain combines TRBV7-8 with TRBJ2-1; D uncertain. Trimming took off 2 bases at V and 8 bases at J, with 13 bases between the two ends. The germline V gene has CDR1 SGHVS and CDR2 FQNEAQ. The CDR3 loop spans 14 amino acids. Full variable domain (remainder filled in from reference TRBV7-8 and TRBJ2-1): GAGVSQSPRYKVAKRGQDVALRCDPISGHVSLFWYQQALGQGPEFLTYFQNEAQLDKSGLPSDRFFAERPEGSVSTLKIQRTQQEDSAVYLCASSLRVALDEQFFGPGTRLTVL.

This clonotype was detected ten times or more. The gene calls are TRBV20-1 and TRBJ2-3, with a weak D call TRBD2 (5 bases). Trimming took 5 bases from V and 2 from J, leaving 17 bases between them. This CDR3 comprises 15 residues. CDR1 is DFQATT and CDR2 is SNEGSKA in the germline V gene (reference sequence). The CDR3 region is CSAGLGPRDTDTQYF. The CDR3 DNA is TGCAGTGCTGGACTTGGACCGAGGGACACAGATACGCAGTATTTT.

On this clonotype itself: This may arise from a read error, as a much more abundant clone is one base away. The chain uses TRBV4-3 and TRBJ1-2, with D maybe TRBD1 (5 bases). Trimming cost V 2 bases and J 5 bases, with 9 bases left between them. In germline, CDR1 is LGHNA, CDR2 YSLEER. The CDR3 has 13 residues. The CDR3 DNA reads TGCGCCAGCAGCCAATCAGGGAGTTATGGCTACACCTTC. It encodes CASSQSGSYGYTF.

This clonotype was detected a few times. This chain connects TRBV30 to TRBJ2-1, with 9 bases that match TRBD1. V was pared by 0 bases and J by 6 bases, with 6 bases of the junction left unmatched. CDR1 is GTSNPN and CDR2 is SVGIG in the germline V gene (reference sequence). This CDR3 is 15 amino acids long. CDR3: CAWSVQQGAPNEQFF. The CDR3 DNA reads as TGTGCCTGGAGTGTACAACAGGGGGCCCCCAATGAGCAGTTCTTC.

This clonotype was detected many times. The chain joins TRBV20-1 to TRBJ1-1; weak D call: TRBD1 (6 bases). V was shortened by 0 bases and J by 4 bases, with 12 bases between the two germline ends. The CDR3 runs 14 residues. Germline CDR1 DFQATT, CDR2 SNEGSKA (reference sequence). The CDR3 loop is CSAREGRGGTEAFF. As DNA, the CDR3 is TGCAGTGCTAGAGAAGGCAGGGGAGGCACTGAAGCTTTCTTT.

With regard to this clonotype: Compared with germline, one end of the junction differs, possibly owing to a read error. The chain joins TRBV7-2 to TRBJ1-1, with 10 bases matching TRBD1. Germline V lookup: CDR1 SGHTA, CDR2 FQGNSA. This CDR3 comprises 15 residues. The CDR3: CASSPGPGQGTGAFF. CDR3 sequence (DNA): TGTGCCAGCAGCCCGGGACCGGGACAGGGGACTGGAGCTTTCTTT.

The chain combines TRBV6-1 with TRBJ1-4, with 9 bases that match TRBD1. The CDR3 covers 13 residues. Germline-derived CDR1 and CDR2 are MNHNS and SASEGT. V trimming: 8 bases; J trimming: 4 bases; junction bases outside the gene matches: 2. As DNA, the CDR3 is TGTGCCAGCCGGGACAGGGTTAATGAAAAACTGTTTTTT. This sequence encodes CASRDRVNEKLFF.

This clonotype was observed a handful of times. The rearrangement joins TRBV7-2 to TRBJ2-7; D remains ambiguous. Trimming pared 5 bases from V and 6 bases from J, leaving 11 bases between. The germline V gene has CDR1 SGHTA and CDR2 FQGNSA. The CDR3 runs to 12 residues. The CDR3 nucleotides read TGTGCCAGCAGCCAAAATCTTTGCGAGCAGTACTTC. Its protein product is CASSQNLCEQYF.

The gene calls are TRBV30 and TRBJ2-3; D not certain. V lost 0 bases to trimming and J lost 1 base, with 11 bases between them. Germline CDR1 and CDR2: GTSNPN and SVGIG (reference sequence). This CDR3 is 15 amino acids long. CDR3 nucleotides: TGTGCCTGGAGTGTACGGGTAGGACGCACAGATACGCAGTATTTT. Protein product: CAWSVRVGRTDTQYF.

On this clonotype itself: The germline gene is not matched at one end of the junction; a read error may be the cause. V usage is TRBV10-3 and J usage is TRBJ1-4, with a weak D call TRBD1 (6 bases). The CDR3 is 14 residues long. CDR1 is ENHRY, CDR2 SYGVKD, per germline. CDR3 DNA sequence: TGTGCCATCAGTGAGACGGGGGCTAATGAAAAACCGTTTTTT. Translating gives CAISETGANEKPFF.

This chain connects TRBV5-1 to TRBJ2-1; no clear D gene. Deletions cut 6 bases from V and 10 bases from J, with 14 bases between. Germline CDR1 reads SGHRS; CDR2 reads YFSETQ. CDR3 length: 12 amino acids. The CDR3: CASTKEVGEQFF. The DNA of the CDR3 is TGCGCCAGCACTAAAGAGGTCGGGGAGCAGTTCTTC.

This clonotype was found a few times. CDR3 sequence: CASTRGGQGDHTQYF. The DNA for the CDR3 is TGTGCCAGCACCCGCGGGGGACAGGGGGATCATACGCAGTATTTT. The V and J genes are TRBV4-2 and TRBJ2-3, with 11 bases aligning to TRBD1. The germline CDR1 and CDR2 sequences are LGHNA and YNFKEQ. V trimming: 7 bases; J trimming: 7 bases; junction bases outside the gene matches: 10. The CDR3 contains 15 residues.

This clonotype occurred many times. The chain employs TRBV7-3 and TRBJ2-7; 7 nucleotides agree with TRBD1. This CDR3 has 16 residues. The trim removed 5 bases at V and 1 base at J, leaving 11 bases unmatched. The germline CDR1 and CDR2 sequences are SGHTA and FQGTGA. DNA of the CDR3: TGTGCCAGCAGCCCAAGAGGGGGCGCGAAGTCCTACGAGCAGTACTTC. It encodes CASSPRGGAKSYEQYF. Filled out from reference TRBV7-3 and TRBJ2-7, the complete variable domain reads GAGVSQTPSNKVTEKGKYVELRCDPISGHTALYWYRQSLGQGPEFLIYFQGTGAADDSGLPNDRFFAVRPEGSVSTLKIQRTERGDSAVYLCASSPRGGAKSYEQYFGPGTRLTVT.

V usage is TRBV20-1 and J usage is TRBJ2-1; maybe TRBD2 (6 bases). Germline V gives CDR1 DFQATT, CDR2 SNEGSKA (reference sequence). The ends were cut back, 0 bases at V and 12 bases at J, with 18 bases in the middle. The CDR3 runs to 14 residues. The CDR3 bases are TGCAGTGCTAGAGAAACTAGCCTAATGACTGTGCAGTTCTTC. As protein: CSARETSLMTVQFF.

On this clonotype: A read error may account for a junction end that differs from germline. CDR3 in DNA: TGCAGTGCTAGAACTCTCCGGGATTATAGCAATCAGCCCCGGCATTTT. Translating gives CSARTLRDYSNQPRHF. The chain joins TRBV20-1 to TRBJ1-5; no clear D gene. This CDR3 region has 16 residues. Germline loops: CDR1 DFQATT, CDR2 SNEGSKA (reference sequence).

Concerning this clonotype: Mismatch with germline at one junction end may stem from a read error. The CDR3 DNA sequence: TGTGCCCGCAGCATAACCGGGACGGCAACCTACGGGCAGTACTTC. This sequence encodes CARSITGTATYGQYF. This chain links TRBV6-1 with TRBJ2-7, with D perhaps given as TRBD1 or TRBD2 (5 bases each). The CDR3 sequence is 15 residues long. CDR1 MNHNS and CDR2 SASEGT come from the germline V gene.

This clonotype was seen at least ten times. This chain links TRBV6-5 with TRBJ2-1; 7 bases agree with TRBD2. Germline trimming cut 6 bases from V and 0 bases from J; bases unmatched to any gene: 5. In germline, CDR1 is MNHEY, CDR2 SVGAGI. The CDR3 consists of 15 residues. CDR3 region: CASRQAGNSYNEQFF. As DNA, the CDR3 is TGTGCCAGCAGACAAGCGGGGAACTCCTACAATGAGCAGTTCTTC.

This clonotype was seen many times. The chain joins TRBV12-3 or TRBV12-4 to TRBJ2-5; 8 bases fit TRBD2. The length of the CDR3 is 15 residues. V shed 5 bases, J shed 2 bases, and the junction held 7 bases outside the gene matches. CDR3 nucleotide sequence: TGTGCCAGCAGTGGGGGGGTAGCGGGGCAAGAGACCCAGTACTTC. Protein sequence: CASSGGVAGQETQYF.

The chain links TRBV3-1 to TRBJ2-5, with D perhaps TRBD1 (6 bases). The J call may be incorrect, as the DNA end agrees better with TRBJ2-7. This CDR3 is 14 amino acids long. Per the germline V gene, CDR1 is LGHDT and CDR2 is YNNKEL (reference sequence). CDR3 in amino acids: CASSPGRGEYEQYF. CDR3 coding DNA: TGTGCCAGCAGCCCAGGCAGGGGAGAGTACGAGCAGTACTTC.

This clonotype was observed many times. The chain employs TRBV6-1 and TRBJ2-7; TRBD2 matches at 7 bases. This CDR3 has 12 amino acids. V shed 8 bases, J shed 2 bases, and the junction held 3 bases outside the gene matches. The germline V gene has CDR1 MNHNS and CDR2 SASEGT. DNA of the CDR3: TGTGCCAGCCGGGACTACCCCTACGAGCAGTACTTC. This codes for CASRDYPYEQYF.

This clonotype has at least ten counts. The chain employs TRBV10-3 and TRBJ2-7, with D perhaps TRBD2 (6 bases). Germline V gives CDR1 ENHRY, CDR2 SYGVKD. CDR3 length: 14 residues. V lost 6 bases, J lost 0 bases, and 12 bases lay in between. The CDR3 sequence: CAIRADGSSYEQYF. The CDR3 DNA reads TGTGCCATCAGAGCGGACGGGAGCTCCTACGAGCAGTACTTC.

In the case of this clonotype: A junction end diverges from the germline sequence, so it may reflect a read error. The chain carries TRBV5-5 and TRBJ1-2, with D tentatively TRBD1 (5 bases). Germline-derived CDR1 and CDR2 are SGHKS and YYEKEE (reference sequence). This CDR3 contains 13 residues. The CDR3 sequence is CASSFSGHNGCTF. The CDR3, as DNA: TGTGCCAGCAGCTTTTCCGGACATAATGGCTGCACCTTC.

This clonotype has a count of ten or more. V gene TRBV6-5 combines with J gene TRBJ2-3, with a possible D match to TRBD1 (6 bases). Germline V gene data show CDR1 as MNHEY and CDR2 as SVGAGI. Trimming shortened V by 6 bases and J by 3 bases, and 7 bases separated the two germline ends. The length of the CDR3 is 12 residues. Here the CDR3 reads CASRGGTDTQYF. In DNA form, the CDR3 reads TGTGCCAGCAGAGGGGGAACAGATACGCAGTATTTT.

The sample holds many counts of this clonotype. V gene TRBV5-1 combines with J gene TRBJ2-6; TRBD1 might be the D (6 bases). The germline V gene encodes CDR1 SGHRS and CDR2 YFSETQ. V dropped 2 bases and J dropped 1 base, with 19 bases sitting between them. This CDR3 spans 19 amino acids. The CDR3 sequence is CASSFSPDRTPSGANVLTF. The CDR3 coding sequence is TGCGCCAGCAGCTTTTCCCCCGACAGGACACCGTCTGGGGCCAACGTCCTGACTTTC.

Regarding this clonotype: A much larger clone lies one base from this, so it may be a read error. This chain links TRBV4-1 with TRBJ1-4; 8 positions match TRBD1. Germline assignment: CDR1 MGHRA and CDR2 YSYEKL. The CDR3 has 16 amino acids. The CDR3 protein is CASSRPRQGLTEKRFF. In DNA, the CDR3 is TGCGCCAGCAGCCGGCCTCGACAGGGGTTAACAGAAAAACGGTTTTTT.

Concerning this clonotype itself: The junction departs from germline at one end; a sequencing error may be responsible. This chain links TRBV6-5 with TRBJ2-1; TRBD2 might be the D (6 bases). Germline CDR1 and CDR2: MNHEY and SVGAGI. This CDR3 has 16 residues. The CDR3 is CASSPRRAGTYNEQFF. CDR3 in DNA: TGTGCCAGCAGCCCCCGGAGAGCGGGTACCTACAATGAACAGTTCTTC.